The next 20 T cell receptor beta chains were all read from a single sample in a study of blood T cell repertoires in COVID-19 (dated by TCRdb to the early 2020s). Receptor amplification or capture employed the immunoSEQ multiplex PCR assay. TCRdb took over this immuneACCESS table, retaining in-frame rearrangements with V and J assigned. Such tables are incomplete; in checked studies, under half of the missing clones stem from an unresolved V gene, and the remainder is unexplained. The sample data list about 320,000 clones, and 75% to 90% of these were observed just once. The ten largest clones capture about 2% of the sample. Specimen: PBMCs or T cells enriched from blood (not recorded which). These receptors were collected from a woman aged 25 to 39 who had been exposed to COVID-19.

CDR3 amino acids: CASSWDRIYGYTF. CDR3 in DNA: TGTGCCAGCAGCTGGGACAGGATCTATGGCTACACCTTC. The chain recombines TRBV7-3 with TRBJ1-2; TRBD1 agrees at 8 bases. This CDR3 comprises 13 residues. The germline gives CDR1 SGHTA, CDR2 FQGTGA. Trimming at V came to 4 bases and at J to 4 bases, leaving 2 bases not matched to a gene.

V is TRBV3-1 (or the pseudogene TRBV3-2) and J is TRBJ1-2, with D perhaps matching TRBD1 (6 bases). CDR1 is LGHDT, CDR2 YNNKEL, per germline (reference sequence). Trimming left V 4 bases short and J 2 bases short, with 14 bases between. This CDR3 comprises 15 residues. The CDR3 nucleotides are TGTGCCAGCAGCCCCCAACAGGGAGGGAACTATGGCTACACCTTC. Its protein is CASSPQQGGNYGYTF.

This chain links TRBV10-1 with TRBJ1-5; possibly TRBD1 for D (5 bases). The CDR3 is made up of 13 amino acids. Per germline, CDR1 WNHNN and CDR2 SYGVQD (reference sequence). Trimming shortened V by 0 bases and J by 7 bases, and 7 bases separated the two germline ends. CDR3 sequence (DNA): TGCGCCAGCAGTGAGTCCGGGGGACAGCCCCAGCATTTT. Translating gives CASSESGGQPQHF.

The V gene is TRBV5-1, the J gene TRBJ1-6; 7 bases align to TRBD1. The J segment lost 6 bases and the V segment lost 4 bases, leaving 1 base of the junction unmatched. Germline V gene sequence: CDR1 SGHRS, CDR2 YFSETQ. This CDR3 contains 13 residues. The CDR3 DNA reads as TGCGCCAGCAGCCGGGACAGTAATTCACCCCTCCACTTT. Encoded protein: CASSRDSNSPLHF.

The chain's CDR3 is CAWSPKAGTGGGYTF. The CDR3 nucleotides are TGTGCCTGGAGTCCTAAAGCCGGGACAGGGGGTGGCTACACCTTC. V is TRBV30 and J is TRBJ1-2; 11 positions agree with TRBD1. CDR1 and CDR2 (germline): GTSNPN, SVGIG (reference sequence). Unmatched junction bases numbered 9, after V lost 2 bases and J lost 7 bases. There are 15 residues in the CDR3.

V usage is TRBV14 and J usage is TRBJ2-1; no definite D call. The V and J ends lost 6 bases and 9 bases respectively, with 9 bases between them. CDR1 SGHDN and CDR2 FVKESK come from the germline V gene. This CDR3 is built from 11 residues. CDR3 loop: CASSLGVEQFF. The DNA of the CDR3 is TGTGCCAGCAGTTTAGGAGTTGAGCAGTTCTTC.

This clone occurred once. This chain connects TRBV6-9 to TRBJ2-7, with 10 bases lining up with TRBD1. Losses at the gene ends were 2 bases for V and 7 bases for J; bases not matched to a gene: 11. Per germline, CDR1 MNHGY and CDR2 SVAAGI. The CDR3 has 16 residues. The CDR3 sequence: CASSYPADRGPGEQYF. Written as DNA, the CDR3 is TGTGCCAGCAGTTATCCCGCCGACAGGGGGCCTGGTGAGCAGTACTTC.

The CDR3 bases are TGCGCCAGCAGCCGGACAGGGCAGGGCGAGCAGTACTTC. The encoded protein is CASSRTGQGEQYF. The chain employs TRBV4-3 and TRBJ2-7; 8 bases are a match to TRBD1. V lost 4 bases to trimming and J lost 6 bases; unmatched junction nucleotides: 5. CDR1 and CDR2 from the germline V gene are LGHNA and YSLEER. CDR3 length equals 13 residues.

The CDR3 loop is CASTYSGSLNEQFF. In DNA, the CDR3 is TGTGCCAGCACCTATAGCGGGAGCTTAAATGAGCAGTTCTTC. J is TRBJ2-1 and V is TRBV2, with 9 bases lining up with TRBD2. The CDR3 has 14 amino acids. With V trimmed by 7 bases and J by 7 bases, 8 bases remained unmatched. Germline V CDR1 and CDR2: SNHLY, FYNNEI.

This chain joins TRBV5-4 and TRBJ1-6; the match to TRBD1 covers 7 bases. This CDR3 has 14 residues. The trim removed 4 bases at V and 9 bases at J, leaving 7 bases unmatched. CDR1 and CDR2 from the germline V gene are SGHNT and YYREEE (reference sequence). CDR3 protein: CASSKDRRRSPLHF. CDR3 nucleotides: TGTGCCAGCAGCAAGGACAGGAGGCGTTCACCCCTCCACTTT.

The rearrangement joins TRBV20-1 to TRBJ1-1; the D is unclear. Germline V gene sequence: CDR1 DFQATT, CDR2 SNEGSKA (reference sequence). This CDR3 is built from 11 residues. Trimming shortened V by 2 bases and J by 8 bases, and 9 bases separated the two germline ends. For the CDR3, the DNA is TGCAGTGCTAGACTAAATCTAGAAGCTTTCTTT. It yields the protein CSARLNLEAFF.

The V gene is TRBV27, the J gene TRBJ1-6, with 9 bases aligning to TRBD1. V shed 5 bases, J shed 6 bases, and the junction held 5 bases outside the gene matches. This CDR3 has 15 residues. Germline V gene data show CDR1 as MNHEY and CDR2 as SMNVEV (reference sequence). CDR3 sequence: CASSITGGLNSPLHF. As DNA, the CDR3 is TGTGCCAGCAGTATTACAGGGGGCCTTAATTCACCCCTCCACTTT.

The chain employs TRBV4-1 and TRBJ2-5; D remains ambiguous. The V gene's germline CDR1 is MGHRA and CDR2 YSYEKL. This CDR3 has 16 amino acids. Trimming removed 4 bases at V and 2 bases at J, with 17 bases between. In nucleotides, the CDR3 is TGCGCCAGCAGCCGTGCCCCCTATGCGGAACAAGAGACCCAGTACTTC. Protein product: CASSRAPYAEQETQYF.

This clone was observed a single time. The rearrangement uses TRBV18 and TRBJ2-7; TRBD2 agrees at 7 bases. V dropped 1 base and J dropped 1; count of bases not matched to a gene: 10. Germline lookup yields CDR1 KGHSH and CDR2 LQKENI. The CDR3 extends over 17 amino acids. CDR3 region: CASSPLMGGDASYEQYF. The CDR3, as DNA: TGTGCCAGCTCACCACTAATGGGGGGGGATGCGTCCTACGAGCAGTACTTC.

CDR3 nucleotide sequence: TGTGCCAGCAGCCTGGGGGCCGGACTAGCGTCAGAGACCCAGTACTTC. Residues: CASSLGAGLASETQYF. The chain couples TRBV3-1 (or the pseudogene TRBV3-2) to TRBJ2-5; 9 bases align to TRBD2. The CDR3 has 16 residues. J was trimmed by 4 bases and V by 4 bases; bases with no gene match: 10. CDR1 LGHDT and CDR2 YNNKEL come from the germline V gene (reference sequence).

This rearrangement joins TRBV19 to TRBJ2-3; possible D gene TRBD1, 6 bases. CDR3 length: 13 amino acids. Trimming left V 5 bases short and J 6 bases short, with 12 bases between. The germline CDR1 and CDR2 sequences are LNHDA and SQIVND (reference sequence). CDR3: CASSQQGVDTQYF. The CDR3 DNA follows: TGTGCCAGTAGTCAACAGGGAGTTGATACGCAGTATTTT.

The chain combines TRBV7-9 with TRBJ1-2; no clear D gene. Germline CDR1 is SEHNR and CDR2 is FQNEAQ (reference sequence). Trimming removed 2 bases at V and 4 bases at J, with 14 bases between. CDR3 size: 15 residues. The CDR3 sequence: CASSLSHPNVYGYTF. The DNA for the CDR3 is TGTGCCAGCAGCTTATCCCATCCTAATGTCTATGGCTACACCTTC.

This clone was detected ten times or more. The chain combines TRBV5-4 with TRBJ2-2; D is possibly TRBD2 (7 bases). The CDR3 is made up of 13 amino acids. Trimming stripped 5 bases from V and 6 bases from J, with 11 bases between. Germline-derived CDR1 and CDR2 are SGHNT and YYREEE (reference sequence). The CDR3 loop reads CASSLGGAGELFF. The CDR3, as DNA: TGTGCCAGCAGTCTAGGGGGGGCCGGGGAGCTGTTTTTT.

The genes are TRBV9 and TRBJ2-3, with 8 positions matching TRBD1. J was trimmed by 4 bases and V by 0 bases; bases with no gene match: 10. The germline CDR1 and CDR2 sequences are SGDLS and YYNGEE. This CDR3 has 17 residues. The CDR3 is CASSVALAGGGSDTQYF. For the CDR3, the DNA is TGTGCCAGCAGCGTAGCTCTGGCAGGGGGCGGGTCAGATACGCAGTATTTT.

This chain joins TRBV7-2 and TRBJ1-1; TRBD1 matches at 12 bases. With V trimmed by 7 bases and J by 5 bases, 11 bases remained unmatched. CDR3 length equals 16 residues. Germline loops: CDR1 SGHTA, CDR2 FQGNSA. Here the CDR3 DNA reads TGTGCCAGCATCCCACCGGGACAGGGGGCTGTGACTGAAGCTTTCTTT. Encoded protein: CASIPPGQGAVTEAFF.